What follows describes a single TCR beta chain. Antigen: not known. The sample belongs to a study of cytomegalovirus exposure and HLA in healthy donors. Study results and limitations: A list of 150 or so TCR beta chains associated with cytomegalovirus was given.

Vbeta (60) and Jbeta (13) primers were used in the PCR. The repertoire was sequenced with immunoSEQ multiplex PCR; TCRdb's copy has only in-frame clones and lacks some. This repertoire shows some 140,000 clones, 75% to 85% found once; its top ten account for 4.5% to 7%. With V trimmed by 0 bases and J by 3 bases, 4 bases remained unmatched. CDR3 length: 15 residues. Germline V gene sequence: CDR1 SGDLS, CDR2 YYNGEE. This sequence joins TRBV9 and TRBJ2-7, with 9 bases aligning to TRBD1. The specimen was PBMCs. The source is a woman aged 40 to 50 in good health and CMV-seropositive. CDR3: CASSVEGQGYYEQYF. The CDR3 DNA sequence: TGTGCCAGCAGCGTAGAAGGACAGGGGTACTACGAGCAGTACTTC.